This entry describes one TCR beta chain. The clone's antigen remains unknown. Within one base of it there is no much larger clone, and no base qualities were kept. This entry belongs to a study of early T cells in non-severe SARS-CoV-2 infection (dated by TCRdb to the early 2020s). About the study as a whole: Because TCR sequencing was done on bulk RNA from unsorted whole blood, the alpha and beta chains could not be paired.

Trimming takes 4 bases from V and 3 bases from J, and the germline ends sit 16 bases apart. Measured from the cysteine to the phenylalanine, the CDR3 is 17 residues long. Only the CDR3 region is kept as DNA, spanning 51 bases read in frame from base 1. As encoded in the germline V gene, CDR1 is SGHVS while CDR2 is FNYEAQ. Beyond this particular receptor, the publication reports: VDJdb matching was skewed toward anti-spike CD8 responses and likely underestimated virus-specific expansions by missing private and CD4 specificities.

The receptor library was made with 5' RACE. For sequencing, a NextSeq 500 was employed. In the TCR library protocol, unique molecular identifiers were attached to individual cDNA molecules to correct for PCR bias and sequencing error. Sequencing covered both TCR alpha and beta chains, and within each sample the abundances of alpha and beta sequences were tightly co-correlated. Per the authors' processing: Decombinator V4 was used to annotate the V gene, J gene and CDR3 of the TCR sequences. TCRs were defined as expanded if a significant change between any two time points was detected under a Poisson model with p below 0.0001. TCR abundances were normalised to the total number of TCRs sequenced per sample and expressed as counts per million. MAIT TCRs were defined by TRAV1-2 paired with TRAJ12, TRAJ20 or TRAJ33, and iNKT TCRs by TRAV10 paired with TRAJ18. A search of VDJdb, accessed on 1 November 2021, was run for TCRs annotated to CMV, EBV and SARS-CoV-2, with TCRs annotated for multiple antigens excluded. TCRdb reprocessed the public reads (quality trimming at Q25 with fastp, clone calling with MiXCR) and kept in-frame beta chains. Entries are consolidated by CDR3 protein sequence, retaining the most common genes and DNA. It is TCRdb's table, rather than the study itself, that gives the V and J calls and clone size. This sample gives some 96,000 distinct CDR3 sequences in total; roughly 11% of them show up just once. Jointly, the top ten make up 4.7% of the sample.

Set within a cohort of healthcare workers in London, UK, this nested case-control study involved weekly PCR testing of nasopharyngeal swabs along with blood sampling. Healthcare workers were recruited during the week of the UK lockdown, between 23 and 31 March 2020, and followed weekly for up to roughly 16 weeks. The origin of this receptor is an adult who was a healthcare worker with PCR-confirmed SARS-CoV-2 infection or an uninfected control (not recorded which). The sequence links TRBV7-6 to TRBJ2-6, with the D gene possibly TRBD1 or TRBD2, each one fitting 5 bases. Sample: whole blood, taken at baseline. The nucleotide sequence is TGTGCCAGCAGCTCCTGGGAAGGGGACGGTGGGGCCAACGTCCTGACTTTC. Translated, this is CASSSWEGDGGANVLTF. Full variable domain (CDR3 extended with the reference TRBV7-6 and TRBJ2-6 proteins): GAGVSQSPRYKVTKRGQDVALRCDPISGHVSLYWYRQALGQGPEFLTYFNYEAQQDKSGLPNDRFSAERPEGSISTLTIQRTEQRDSAMYRCASSSWEGDGGANVLTFGAGSRLTVL.